The 16 T cell receptor beta chains given below trace back to one sample, sequenced in a study of Ad26.COV2.S vaccination and SARS-CoV-2 variants. Treatment described: some 19 received Ad26.COV2.S at low or high dose, single or two shots; roughly five received placebo; per-sample allocation not given. Day 63 following the first vaccine or placebo injection was when the samples were taken. Clones were read by immunoSEQ multiplex PCR, and TCRdb kept only the in-frame ones, dropping some. This table holds 350,000 to 450,000 clones, 80% to 90% found once. This specimen was peripheral blood, taken in a trial of Ad26.COV2.S vaccine versus placebo. These receptors were obtained from a person between 18 and 65 years old who received the Ad26.COV2.S COVID-19 vaccine or a placebo.

The chain joins TRBV10-3 to TRBJ2-6; possibly TRBD1 or TRBD2 for D (5 bases each). Germline values: CDR1 ENHRY, CDR2 SYGVKD. The CDR3 length is 18 residues. Between the trimmed V and J ends, which lost 2 bases and 0 bases, there was a span of 14 bases. The chain's CDR3 is CAISEQSAGSSGANVLTF. The CDR3 coding sequence is TGTGCCATCAGTGAGCAATCGGCAGGGAGCTCTGGGGCCAACGTCCTGACTTTC.

The rearrangement uses TRBV12-3 or TRBV12-4 and TRBJ1-2; perhaps TRBD1 as D (6 bases). The V gene lost 3 bases and the J gene lost 4 bases, with 9 bases spanning the gap. CDR3 length equals 13 residues. CDR3 sequence (DNA): TGTGCCAGCAGTTTTCGGACAGCCTATGGCTACACCTTC. Protein: CASSFRTAYGYTF.

This chain joins TRBV14 and TRBJ2-7, with D unclear. There are 12 residues in the CDR3. The V end lost 6 bases, the J end lost 2 bases, and 8 bases lay between the germline ends. Germline CDR1 is SGHDN and CDR2 is FVKESK. This chain's CDR3 is CASSQIPYEQYF. As DNA, the CDR3 is TGTGCCAGCAGTCAGATCCCCTACGAGCAGTACTTC.

The chain uses TRBV7-8 and TRBJ2-1, with TRBD2 identical over 10 bases. In germline, CDR1 is SGHVS, CDR2 FQNEAQ. The CDR3 totals 15 residues. J gave up 3 bases and V 3 bases, and 2 bases lay outside the gene matches. CDR3: CASSLVAGGYNEQFF. In DNA form, the CDR3 reads TGTGCCAGCAGCTTGGTAGCGGGGGGCTACAATGAGCAGTTCTTC.

The chain couples TRBV5-6 to TRBJ1-4, with D perhaps TRBD1 (5 bases). This CDR3 contains 12 residues. V lost 3 bases and J lost 6, with 6 bases in between. Germline V CDR1 and CDR2: SGHDT, YYEEEE. The CDR3: CASSWGDEKLFF. CDR3 bases: TGTGCCAGCAGCTGGGGGGATGAAAAACTGTTTTTT. The entire variable domain, with the rest obtained from reference TRBV5-6 and TRBJ1-4, is as follows: DAGVTQSPTHLIKTRGQQVTLRCSPKSGHDTVSWYQQALGQGPQFIFQYYEEEERQRGNFPDRFSGHQFPNYSSELNVNALLLGDSALYLCASSWGDEKLFFGSGTQLSVL.

This clone was observed a few times. The chain uses TRBV7-6 and TRBJ1-6, with TRBD1 matching 7 bases. The CDR3 runs to 15 residues. The germline CDR1 and CDR2 sequences are SGHVS and FNYEAQ. The V and J ends lost 5 bases and 8 bases, in that order; junction bases with no gene match: 9. The CDR3: CASSTRATGDSPLHF. The CDR3 DNA follows: TGTGCCAGCAGCACCCGCGCAACAGGGGATTCACCCCTCCACTTT.

The chain combines TRBV6-4 with TRBJ2-1; TRBD2 might be the D (6 bases). V lost 5 bases and J lost 7, with 21 bases in between. From germline, CDR1 is MRHNA and CDR2 SNTAGT. This CDR3 comprises 16 residues. The chain's CDR3 is CASSRDSYTWGNEQFF. CDR3 nucleotides: TGTGCCAGCAGTCGGGACTCCTACACCTGGGGGAATGAGCAGTTCTTC.

The V call is TRBV9, the J call TRBJ2-7; no clear D. Per the germline V gene, CDR1 is SGDLS and CDR2 is YYNGEE. This CDR3 contains 13 residues. The germline V and J ends were trimmed by 3 bases and 4 bases, with 11 bases remaining between them. CDR3 sequence: CASSERSGYEQYF. The CDR3 region has the DNA TGTGCCAGCAGCGAGAGAAGTGGGTACGAGCAGTACTTC.

The V gene is TRBV7-8, the J gene TRBJ2-7; the match to TRBD1 covers 7 bases. The CDR3 contains 16 residues. The J segment lost 2 bases and the V segment lost 5 bases, leaving 12 bases of the junction unmatched. Germline lookup yields CDR1 SGHVS and CDR2 FQNEAQ. CDR3 loop: CASSTRQGSSTYEQYF. The CDR3 coding sequence is TGTGCCAGCAGCACTCGACAGGGTTCTTCCACCTACGAGCAGTACTTC.

The chain couples TRBV20-1 to TRBJ1-3; no clear D. The CDR3 extends over 11 amino acids. Looked up from germline, CDR1 is DFQATT and CDR2 is SNEGSKA (reference sequence). Trimming pared 3 bases from V and 3 bases from J, leaving 3 bases between. In nucleotides, the CDR3 is TGCAGTGCTAGCGTTGGAAACACCATATATTTT. This gives the protein CSASVGNTIYF.

This chain uses TRBV12-3 or TRBV12-4 with TRBJ1-1; 8 positions agree with TRBD1. The length of the CDR3 is 12 residues. The V gene end was trimmed by 6 bases and the J gene end by 11 bases; junction bases not matched to a gene: 8. The CDR3 region has the DNA TGTGCCAGCAGAGAGGACAGGGCCGATGCTTTCTTT. Its protein is CASREDRADAFF.

The chain carries TRBV7-2 and TRBJ2-2; 10 nucleotides line up with TRBD2. In germline, CDR1 is SGHTA, CDR2 FQGNSA. The CDR3 consists of 17 residues. J gave up 3 bases and V 0 bases, and 4 bases lay outside the gene matches. CDR3 bases: TGTGCCAGCAGCTTAGCCCAAGCGGGGGGGCACACCGGGGAGCTGTTTTTT. This translates into CASSLAQAGGHTGELFF.

V is TRBV7-9 and J is TRBJ1-3; D gene ambiguous. Trimming left V 4 bases short and J 4 bases short, with 8 bases between. Germline V lookup: CDR1 SEHNR, CDR2 FQNEAQ (reference sequence). The CDR3 runs 13 residues. CDR3 region: CASSSTLGNTIYF. The CDR3 nucleotides are TGTGCCAGCAGCTCCACCCTGGGAAACACCATATATTTT.

The gene calls are TRBV3-1 (or the pseudogene TRBV3-2) and TRBJ1-5; D call uncertain. The CDR3 contains 13 residues. The germline CDR1 and CDR2 sequences are LGHDT and YNNKEL (reference sequence). Deletions cut 4 bases from V and 4 bases from J, with 8 bases between. The CDR3, as DNA: TGTGCCAGCAGCCCCGCCCCAAATCAGCCCCAGCATTTT. It codes for CASSPAPNQPQHF.

The J gene is TRBJ2-3, the V gene TRBV11-2, with D perhaps TRBD1 or TRBD2 (5 bases each). The CDR3 contains 13 residues. Between the trimmed V and J ends, which lost 1 base and 3 bases, there was a span of 5 bases. Germline CDR1 reads SGHAT; CDR2 reads FQNNGV. The CDR3 here is CASSLGGTDTQYF. Here the CDR3 DNA reads TGTGCCAGCAGCTTAGGGGGGACAGATACGCAGTATTTT.

This chain joins TRBV4-1 and TRBJ2-1; D is undetermined. V gave up 4 bases and J gave up 3 bases, with 10 bases separating them. This CDR3 is built from 14 residues. CDR1 MGHRA and CDR2 YSYEKL come from the germline V gene. Here the CDR3 DNA reads TGCGCCAGCAGCCCACGGGTCAGCTACAATGAGCAGTTCTTC. Residues: CASSPRVSYNEQFF.